Shown below are 21 T cell receptor beta chains from a single sample sequenced in a study of cytomegalovirus exposure and HLA in healthy donors. Amplification used 60 Vbeta primers and 13 Jbeta primers. The assay was immunoSEQ multiplex PCR, and TCRdb's table has in-frame clones only and misses some. The sample records roughly 280,000 clones, 65% to 85% being singletons. Sequencing used PBMCs. Receptors originate from a female donor in good health and CMV-seronegative.

The V and J genes are TRBV30 and TRBJ2-5, with D perhaps TRBD1 (5 bases). The better agreement between TRBJ2-7 and the DNA end casts doubt on the J call. Germline V gene data show CDR1 as GTSNPN and CDR2 as SVGIG (reference sequence). The CDR3 contains 12 residues. In DNA form, the CDR3 reads TGTGCCTGGAGTGACCAGGGCTACGAGCAGTACTTC. This codes for CAWSDQGYEQYF.

The genes are TRBV10-3 and TRBJ1-2; D is undetermined. The CDR3 has 14 amino acids. Germline-derived CDR1 and CDR2 are ENHRY and SYGVKD. The V end was cut by 2 bases, the J end by 4 bases, with 11 bases between. CDR3 sequence reads: CAISELEGTYGYTF. The CDR3 coding sequence is TGTGCCATCAGTGAGCTGGAGGGTACCTATGGCTACACCTTC.

The chain joins TRBV27 to TRBJ2-5; 7 bases fit TRBD2. The junction had 5 bases not matched to a gene; V was cut back by 8 bases and J by 2 bases. CDR1 is MNHEY and CDR2 is SMNVEV in the germline V gene (reference sequence). This CDR3 has 13 residues. This CDR3 reads CASGGGIQETQYF. The CDR3 coding sequence is TGTGCCAGCGGGGGGGGTATTCAAGAGACCCAGTACTTC.

This clone occurred a few times. This chain links TRBV5-1 with TRBJ2-3; the D is unclear. CDR3 length: 15 amino acids. Trimming stripped 0 bases from V and 3 bases from J, with 11 bases between. The germline CDR1 and CDR2 sequences are SGHRS and YFSETQ. In DNA, the CDR3 is TGCGCCAGCAGCTTGGTGCCCGTTGAGACAGATACGCAGTATTTT. Its translation is CASSLVPVETDTQYF.

This rearrangement joins TRBV2 to TRBJ2-1; 10 bases agree with TRBD2. V shed 6 bases, J shed 7 bases, and the junction held 12 bases outside the gene matches. There are 16 residues in the CDR3. In germline, CDR1 is SNHLY, CDR2 FYNNEI. CDR3: CASSQTGLAAINEQFF. As DNA, the CDR3 is TGTGCCAGCAGCCAGACAGGACTAGCGGCCATAAATGAGCAGTTCTTC.

This clone was seen only once. This sequence joins TRBV30 and TRBJ1-4; TRBD1 is a possible D gene (5 bases). V was cut by 3 bases and J by 4 bases, with 15 bases left in between. Per germline, CDR1 GTSNPN and CDR2 SVGIG (reference sequence). The length of the CDR3 is 15 residues. DNA for the CDR3: TGTGCCTGGAGCAACCGACAGTTTATTAATGAAAAACTGTTTTTT. Translation gives CAWSNRQFINEKLFF.

This clone has a single count. The chain carries TRBV5-1 and TRBJ2-7; D is perhaps TRBD2 (5 bases). The CDR3 is 14 amino acids. V dropped 3 bases and J dropped 2 bases, with 12 bases sitting between them. Looked up from germline, CDR1 is SGHRS and CDR2 is YFSETQ. The CDR3 region is CASSSPGTPYEQYF. The CDR3 nucleotides read TGCGCCAGCAGCTCGCCGGGAACTCCCTACGAGCAGTACTTC.

This clone occurred once. This chain joins TRBV27 and TRBJ2-2, with TRBD1 as a possible D gene (7 bases). Trimming removed 4 bases at V and 3 bases at J, with 24 bases between. Germline assignment: CDR1 MNHEY and CDR2 SMNVEV (reference sequence). The CDR3 consists of 19 residues. This chain's CDR3 is CASSYTPFIARGDTGELFF. The CDR3 DNA reads TGTGCCAGCAGTTATACCCCTTTTATAGCCAGGGGGGACACCGGGGAGCTGTTTTTT.

This clone came up a few times. The V gene is TRBV11-2, the J gene TRBJ2-1; tentative D call: TRBD2 (5 bases). The CDR3 covers 13 residues. The germline V gene encodes CDR1 SGHAT and CDR2 FQNNGV. Trimming shortened V by 3 bases and J by 7 bases, and 10 bases separated the two germline ends. This CDR3 is CASSLVPGNEQFF. The CDR3 DNA is TGTGCCAGCAGCTTGGTTCCGGGGAATGAGCAGTTCTTC.

Here the CDR3 reads CASSLRTAYSNQPQHF. CDR3 coding DNA: TGTGCCAGCAGTTTACGGACTGCCTATAGCAATCAGCCCCAGCATTTT. This sequence joins TRBV28 and TRBJ1-5; D remains unclear. Germline V lookup: CDR1 MDHEN, CDR2 SYDVKM. The CDR3 consists of 16 residues. Deletions cut 2 bases from V and 0 bases from J, with 11 bases between.

The chain employs TRBV7-8 and TRBJ1-5; a possible D gene is TRBD1 (6 bases). Per the germline V gene, CDR1 is SGHVS and CDR2 is FQNEAQ. V shed 2 bases and J shed 5 bases, with 13 bases lying between them. This CDR3 comprises 15 residues. As DNA, the CDR3 is TGTGCCAGCAGCTTAACAGGGAGTCTGCATCAGCCCCAGCATTTT. Amino acid sequence: CASSLTGSLHQPQHF.

This clone has a handful of counts. J is TRBJ2-7 and V is TRBV19; D is unresolved. V was pared by 2 bases and J by 2 bases, with 10 bases between. There are 14 residues in the CDR3. Germline CDR1 reads LNHDA; CDR2 reads SQIVND (reference sequence). The DNA of the CDR3 is TGTGCCAGTAGTATATTACAAGGAGCCTACGAGCAGTACTTC. Protein product: CASSILQGAYEQYF.

This rearrangement joins TRBV27 to TRBJ2-7, with 10 bases that match TRBD1. Germline loops: CDR1 MNHEY, CDR2 SMNVEV (reference sequence). The trim removed 4 bases at V and 6 bases at J, leaving 3 bases unmatched. This CDR3 is built from 13 residues. The DNA of the CDR3 is TGTGCCAGCAGTTCGACAGGGGGCGGCGAGCAGTACTTC. This gives the protein CASSSTGGGEQYF.

This clone has a handful of counts. The rearrangement uses TRBV4-1 and TRBJ2-2, with TRBD2 identical over 8 bases. The germline CDR1 and CDR2 sequences are MGHRA and YSYEKL. With V trimmed by 0 bases and J by 5 bases, 2 bases remained unmatched. The CDR3 is 15 amino acids. CDR3 sequence reads: CASSQEGTRTGELFF. Here the CDR3 DNA reads TGCGCCAGCAGCCAAGAAGGGACTAGGACCGGGGAGCTGTTTTTT.

The chain carries TRBV27 and TRBJ2-6, with D perhaps matching TRBD1 (5 bases). This CDR3 spans 15 amino acids. V was shortened by 5 bases and J by 4 bases, with 12 bases between the two germline ends. Germline V gene sequence: CDR1 MNHEY, CDR2 SMNVEV (reference sequence). CDR3 bases: TGTGCCAGCAGTCTCCGGACATCCGGGGCCAACGTCCTGACTTTC. It translates to CASSLRTSGANVLTF.

This clone was seen a handful of times. CDR3 amino acids: CATSTYGASIHLTYTDTQYF. Written as DNA, the CDR3 is TGTGCCACCAGCACGTATGGAGCGAGCATTCATTTGACCTACACAGATACGCAGTATTTT. This chain uses TRBV15 with TRBJ2-3; D gene unclear. V was pared by 4 bases and J by 2 bases, with 28 bases between. CDR3 length: 20 amino acids. Germline CDR1 is LNHNV and CDR2 is YYDKDF (reference sequence).

The chain uses TRBV6-1 and TRBJ2-7; 10 bases agree with TRBD1. In germline, CDR1 is MNHNS, CDR2 SASEGT. This CDR3 is 14 amino acids long. Germline trimming cut 7 bases from V and 2 bases from J; bases unmatched to any gene: 5. CDR3 in amino acids: CASTYGQGAYEQYF. DNA of the CDR3: TGTGCCAGCACCTACGGACAGGGGGCCTACGAGCAGTACTTC.

The chain carries TRBV4-2 and TRBJ1-3; maybe TRBD1 (5 bases). This CDR3 has 19 amino acids. Trimming removed 0 bases from V and 4 bases from J, with 22 bases in between. The germline V gene has CDR1 LGHNA and CDR2 YNFKEQ. The CDR3 loop is CASSQDPTDPGRRGNTIYF. In nucleotides, the CDR3 is TGTGCCAGCAGCCAAGATCCGACAGATCCCGGACGAAGAGGAAACACCATATATTTT.

The CDR3 coding sequence is TGTGCCAGCAGCCCCGGCGAACAGGGGGCGATTAATCAGCCCCAGCATTTT. It codes for CASSPGEQGAINQPQHF. J is TRBJ1-5 and V is TRBV16, with 9 bases aligning to TRBD1. V lost 4 bases, J lost 4 bases, and 11 bases stayed unmatched. The CDR3 runs 17 residues. Per germline, CDR1 KGHSY and CDR2 FQNENV.

The V and J genes are TRBV11-2 and TRBJ2-7, with 10 bases aligning to TRBD2. CDR1 and CDR2 from the germline V gene are SGHAT and FQNNGV. This CDR3 spans 17 amino acids. Trimming removed 3 bases from V and 0 bases from J; junction bases left unmatched: 8. The CDR3 region has the DNA TGTGCCAGCAGCTTTCTCCCTAGCGGGAGTCACTCCTACGAGCAGTACTTC. It encodes CASSFLPSGSHSYEQYF.

V usage is TRBV11-3 and J usage is TRBJ1-1; TRBD1 might be the D (5 bases). Trimming stripped 3 bases from V and 1 base from J, with 9 bases between. The CDR3 contains 14 residues. Germline-derived CDR1 and CDR2 are SGHNT and YENEEA. CDR3 coding DNA: TGTGCCAGCAGCTTCCCAGGGCAGAACACTGAAGCTTTCTTT. Translation gives CASSFPGQNTEAFF.